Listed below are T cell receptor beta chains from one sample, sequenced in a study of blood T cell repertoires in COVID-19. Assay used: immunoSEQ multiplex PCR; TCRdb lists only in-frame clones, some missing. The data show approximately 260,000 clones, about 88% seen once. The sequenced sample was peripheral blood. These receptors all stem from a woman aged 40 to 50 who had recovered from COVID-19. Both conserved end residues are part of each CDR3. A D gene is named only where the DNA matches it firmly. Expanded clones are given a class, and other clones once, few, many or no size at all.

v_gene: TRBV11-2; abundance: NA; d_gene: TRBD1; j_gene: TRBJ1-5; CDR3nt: TGTGCCAGCAGCGCAGGGACAGGGGGCCTCCCCCAGCATTTT; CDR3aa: CASSAGTGGLPQHF
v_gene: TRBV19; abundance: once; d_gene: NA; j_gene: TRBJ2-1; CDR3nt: TGTGCCAGTAGTTTCTTATCCTACAATGAGCAGTTCTTC; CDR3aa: CASSFLSYNEQFF
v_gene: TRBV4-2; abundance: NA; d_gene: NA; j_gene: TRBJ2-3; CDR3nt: TGTGCCAGCAGCCTGCTCTCCAGAAGCACAGATACGCAGTATTTT; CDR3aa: CASSLLSRSTDTQYF
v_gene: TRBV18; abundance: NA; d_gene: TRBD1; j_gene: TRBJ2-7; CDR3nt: TGTGCCAGCTCACCACCAACAGGGGAATACTACGAGCAGTACTTC; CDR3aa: CASSPPTGEYYEQYF
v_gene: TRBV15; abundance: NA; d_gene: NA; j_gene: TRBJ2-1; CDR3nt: TGTGCCACCAGCAGAGATTGGAGGCTGAACAATGAGCAGTTCTTC; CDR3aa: CATSRDWRLNNEQFF
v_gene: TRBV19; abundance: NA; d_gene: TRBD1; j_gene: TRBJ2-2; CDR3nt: TGTGCCAGTAAGGACAGGGCCTACACCGGGGAGCTGTTTTTT; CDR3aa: CASKDRAYTGELFF
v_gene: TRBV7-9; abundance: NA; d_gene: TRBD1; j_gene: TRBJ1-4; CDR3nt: TGTGCCAGCAGCTTTGGACAGGCGCGATCTAATGAAAAACTGTTTTTT; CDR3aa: CASSFGQARSNEKLFF
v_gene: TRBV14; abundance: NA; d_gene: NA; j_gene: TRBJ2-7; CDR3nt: TGTGCCAGCAGCCAAGAGCTCAGGGTCTACGAGCAGTACTTC; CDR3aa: CASSQELRVYEQYF
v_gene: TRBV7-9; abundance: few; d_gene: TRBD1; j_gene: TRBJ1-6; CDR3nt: TGTGCCAGCAGCCGAGATCGACAGGGTGGCTCACCCCTCCACTTT; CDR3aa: CASSRDRQGGSPLHF
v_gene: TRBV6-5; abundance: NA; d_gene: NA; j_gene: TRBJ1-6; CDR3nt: TGTGCCAGCAGTTACGGGCAGTATAATTCACCCCTCCACTTT; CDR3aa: CASSYGQYNSPLHF
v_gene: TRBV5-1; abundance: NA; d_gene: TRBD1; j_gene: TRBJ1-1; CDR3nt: TGCGCCAGCAGCTCACCGACAGGGTTGAACACTGAAGCTTTCTTT; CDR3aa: CASSSPTGLNTEAFF